These T cell receptor beta chains were read from a single sample in a study of cytomegalovirus exposure and HLA in healthy donors. Sequencing was performed with immunoSEQ multiplex PCR; in TCRdb, only in-frame clones are kept and a portion is missing. Found here are about 170,000 clones, approximately 80% of them singletons; the top ten hold around 4.4%. The sample was PBMCs. These receptors originate from a woman aged 50 to 60 in good health and CMV-seropositive. Each CDR3 is given with its conserved first and last residue. The order of the fields is V gene, clone size, J gene, D gene, CDR3 DNA, CDR3 protein. The D gene is left open where the match is weak. A row's size may be missing; if present it is once, few, many or a size class.

>TRBV5-1|-|TRBJ2-1|TRBD2
TGCGCCAGCAGCTCTAGCGGGACTGTCAATGAGCAGTTCTTC
CASSSSGTVNEQFF
>TRBV7-2|-|TRBJ2-1|-
TGTGCCAGCAGCCAGGTCGGCGGGAACTCCTACAATGAGCAGTTCTTC
CASSQVGGNSYNEQFF
>TRBV6-1|-|TRBJ1-2|TRBD1
TGTGCCAGCAGTGCTCTTAGACAGGGAGATGGCTACACCTTC
CASSALRQGDGYTF
>TRBV28|-|TRBJ2-7|-
TGTGCCAGCAGTCGCCCGCCGGGTAGCTACGAGCAGTACTTC
CASSRPPGSYEQYF
>TRBV19|-|TRBJ2-7|-
TGTGCCAGTAGTATGCAGAGAGGAGTCGAGGAGCAGTACTTC
CASSMQRGVEEQYF
>TRBV19|few|TRBJ2-5|TRBD2
TGTGCCAGTAGTACCCGACTAGCGGGAGGGCCCGGAGAGACCCAGTACTTC
CASSTRLAGGPGETQYF
>TRBV7-2|-|TRBJ2-7|-
TGTGCCAGCACCGGCGGGTCAACCTACGAGCAGTACTTC
CASTGGSTYEQYF
>TRBV2|-|TRBJ1-2|-
TGTGCCAGCAGTGGATTAGGGGTTTCCTATGGCTACACCTTC
CASSGLGVSYGYTF
>TRBV7-2|-|TRBJ2-7|TRBD1
TGTGCCAGCAGCCAAGGGACAGGGAGCTCCTACGAGCAGTACTTC
CASSQGTGSSYEQYF
>TRBV4-3|-|TRBJ2-3|-
TGCGCCAGCAGCCAATCCACTCCGGATACGCAGTATTTT
CASSQSTPDTQYF
>TRBV19|once|TRBJ1-1|-
TGTGCCAGTAGTGACATTTCTGCCACTGAAGCTTTCTTT
CASSDISATEAFF
>TRBV28|-|TRBJ2-2|-
TGTGCCAGCAGCTCTCTACGGGACACCCTCGGGGAGCTGTTTTTT
CASSSLRDTLGELFF
>TRBV2|-|TRBJ1-6|-
TGTGCCAGCAGGGACAGCAATTCACCCCTCCACTTT
CASRDSNSPLHF
>TRBV7-9|-|TRBJ2-3|-
TGTGCCAGCAGCATGGGGGGAGGCAGCACAGATACGCAGTATTTT
CASSMGGGSTDTQYF
>TRBV28|-|TRBJ1-2|-
TGTGCCAGCGACCGGGCGCAAGGGAGGGGCTACACCTTC
CASDRAQGRGYTF
>TRBV19|few|TRBJ1-2|-
TGTGCCAGTAGTGCAACAGAGAACTATGGCTACACCTTC
CASSATENYGYTF
>TRBV30|-|TRBJ2-7|TRBD2
TGTGCCTGGGGACGACTAGCGGGGGGTAAGCAGTACTTC
CAWGRLAGGKQYF
>TRBV5-6|-|TRBJ2-7|-
TGTGCCAGCAGCTCCCCCGGGTCCGCGTGGGAGCAGTACTTC
CASSSPGSAWEQYF
>TRBV18|-|TRBJ1-2|TRBD1
TGTGCCAGCTCACCCGGACAGGGGGCGTATGGCTACACCTTC
CASSPGQGAYGYTF
>TRBV5-4|-|TRBJ2-5|TRBD2
TGTGCCAGCAGCTTCGTAGCGGGAGGAGAGACCCAGTACTTC
CASSFVAGGETQYF
>TRBV11-2|-|TRBJ2-1|-
TGTGCCAGCACCGGAGGGGGGGGTGAGCAGTTCTTC
CASTGGGGEQFF
>TRBV9|-|TRBJ2-1|TRBD2
TGTGCCAGCAGCCTCTCAGGGGGACTAGCTATCCATGAGCAGTTCTTC
CASSLSGGLAIHEQFF
>TRBV4-1|once|TRBJ2-7|TRBD1
TGCGCCAGCAGCCGGTCCCCTGGGACAGGGATGCCCTACGAGCAGTACTTC
CASSRSPGTGMPYEQYF
>TRBV5-6|-|TRBJ2-7|TRBD1
TGTGCCAGCAGCTTGGCACCCGGGACAGCATACGAGCAGTACTTC
CASSLAPGTAYEQYF
>TRBV7-9|-|TRBJ2-1|-
TGTGCCAGCAGCCCCAAAAGGTCCGGGGGTTCCTACAATGAGCAGTTCTTC
CASSPKRSGGSYNEQFF
>TRBV4-3|-|TRBJ2-7|TRBD2
TGCGCCAGCAGCCAAGTTCGACTAGCGGGCCACGAGCAGTACTTC
CASSQVRLAGHEQYF
>TRBV6-1|-|TRBJ2-4|TRBD2
TGTGCCAGCAGTGAAAAGTTAGCGGGGGGAGTAGCCAAAAACATTCAGTACTTC
CASSEKLAGGVAKNIQYF
>TRBV11-2|-|TRBJ1-4|TRBD1
TGTGCCAGCAGCTTATCGACAGGGGCTAATGAAAAACTGTTTTTT
CASSLSTGANEKLFF
>TRBV6-5|-|TRBJ2-1|TRBD2
TGTGCCAGCAGTTCCTTTAGCGGGGGGGCTGAGCAGTTCTTC
CASSSFSGGAEQFF
>TRBV30|-|TRBJ1-1|-
TGTGCCTGGAGGGAGGTAATGAACACTGAAGCTTTCTTT
CAWREVMNTEAFF
>TRBV11-3|-|TRBJ2-3|-
TGTGCCAGCAGCTTAGCTTTCTTCGATACGCAGTATTTT
CASSLAFFDTQYF
>TRBV19|-|TRBJ2-2|TRBD2
TGTGCCGGAAAAGTTGGGCCAGCGGGGGCCCCCGGGGAGCTGTTTTTT
CAGKVGPAGAPGELFF
>TRBV4-3|-|TRBJ2-7|-
TGCGCCAGCAGCCAAGAAACAGTAAGCTCCTACGAGCAGTACTTC
CASSQETVSSYEQYF
>TRBV13|-|TRBJ2-1|-
TGTGCCAGCAGCCCAGGGGTAGGGAATGAGCAGTTCTTC
CASSPGVGNEQFF
>TRBV5-1|-|TRBJ2-1|TRBD2
TGCGCCAGCAGAGTTACTAGCGGGTCCTACAATGAGCAGTTCTTC
CASRVTSGSYNEQFF
>TRBV15|-|TRBJ1-5|-
TGTGCCACCAGCAGAGATCCCCCCGCAGGGAGCAATCAGCCCCAGCATTTT
CATSRDPPAGSNQPQHF
>TRBV6-5|-|TRBJ2-2|-
TGTGCCAGCAGTTATCACAGTAACACCGGGGAGCTGTTTTTT
CASSYHSNTGELFF
>TRBV28|-|TRBJ2-3|TRBD2
TGTGCCGTGGTGTCCAGCGGGGAATTAGGGACGCAGTATTTT
CAVVSSGELGTQYF
>TRBV7-2|-|TRBJ2-1|TRBD1
TGTGCCAGCAGCCGGTCCCGGGACAGGTCAATGGAGTTCTTC
CASSRSRDRSMEFF
>TRBV7-8|-|TRBJ1-1|-
TGTGCCAGCAGCTTAAGAGGGGGGGCTGAAGCTTTCTTT
CASSLRGGAEAFF
>TRBV27|-|TRBJ1-5|TRBD1
TGTGCCAGCAGTTTGGGACAGGGTAATCAGCCCCAGCATTTT
CASSLGQGNQPQHF
>TRBV5-1|-|TRBJ1-4|-
TGCGCCAGCAGCCCGGGGACGGGGGTGTTTTTT
CASSPGTGVFF
>TRBV29-1|-|TRBJ2-3|-
TGCAGCGTTGTTGTTGGCGGTCCTAGCACAGATACGCAGTATTTT
CSVVVGGPSTDTQYF
>TRBV19|-|TRBJ2-7|TRBD2
TGTGCCAGTAGTATCTCCGGGGGGGCCTTATACGAGCAGTACTTC
CASSISGGALYEQYF
>TRBV19|-|TRBJ2-3|TRBD1
TGTGCCAGTAGTATAAGACAGGGGAGCACAGATACGCAGTATTTT
CASSIRQGSTDTQYF
>TRBV7-9|-|TRBJ2-1|TRBD2
TGTGCCAGCAGCTTAGGGGTAGGACTAGCGGTATACAATGAGCAGTTCTTC
CASSLGVGLAVYNEQFF
>TRBV5-1|-|TRBJ1-1|TRBD1
TGCGCCAGCAGCTTGCGTGCACAGGGGGCAGGTGATAACACTGAAGCTTTCTTT
CASSLRAQGAGDNTEAFF
>TRBV19|-|TRBJ1-2|-
TGTGCCAGTAGTTCTAGGACTGACCTCTCCTATGGCTACACCTTC
CASSSRTDLSYGYTF
>TRBV27|-|TRBJ2-4|-
TGTGCCAGCCGGGACAACGATATCCCGGGTATAGCCAAAAACATTCAGTACTTC
CASRDNDIPGIAKNIQYF
>TRBV28|-|TRBJ2-5|-
TGTGCCAGCAGGTATACAGGCCTCGGCATAGAGACCCAGTACTTC
CASRYTGLGIETQYF
>TRBV5-4|-|TRBJ2-2|-
TGTGCCAGCAGCCAACGAAGAGGAGTAAACACCGGGGAGCTGTTTTTT
CASSQRRGVNTGELFF
>TRBV28|-|TRBJ1-2|TRBD1
TGTGCCAGCAGTTTAGAACAGGGGAGCACCTTC
CASSLEQGSTF
>TRBV7-8|-|TRBJ2-3|TRBD1
TGTGCCAGCAGCACGGACAGGGTTCACACAGATACGCAGTATTTT
CASSTDRVHTDTQYF
>TRBV7-9|-|TRBJ2-1|TRBD1
TGTGCCAGCAGCTTGCCCGGGACAGGGGAATATGAGCAGTTCTTC
CASSLPGTGEYEQFF
>TRBV9|-|TRBJ1-1|TRBD1
TGTGCCAGCAGCGCGACTTGGACAGGGGAGGATACTGAAGCTTTCTTT
CASSATWTGEDTEAFF
>TRBV5-1|-|TRBJ2-3|TRBD1
TGCGCCAGCAGCTTCAGGGGGAAACCAGATACGCAGTATTTT
CASSFRGKPDTQYF
>TRBV5-1|-|TRBJ1-1|TRBD1
TGCGCCAGCAGCCCACGAGGGGGCCTGATTGAAGCTTTCTTT
CASSPRGGLIEAFF
>TRBV6-5|few|TRBJ2-7|-
TGTGCCAGCAGTTACGTGCTTGGGAGCCAATACGAGCAGTACTTC
CASSYVLGSQYEQYF
>TRBV19|-|TRBJ2-3|-
TGTGCCAGTAGTATAGTCCCCCCCAGCGCGGGCACAGATACGCAGTATTTT
CASSIVPPSAGTDTQYF
>TRBV5-4|-|TRBJ1-2|-
TGTGCCAGCAGCTTGGCAGTGAACTATGGCTACACCTTC
CASSLAVNYGYTF